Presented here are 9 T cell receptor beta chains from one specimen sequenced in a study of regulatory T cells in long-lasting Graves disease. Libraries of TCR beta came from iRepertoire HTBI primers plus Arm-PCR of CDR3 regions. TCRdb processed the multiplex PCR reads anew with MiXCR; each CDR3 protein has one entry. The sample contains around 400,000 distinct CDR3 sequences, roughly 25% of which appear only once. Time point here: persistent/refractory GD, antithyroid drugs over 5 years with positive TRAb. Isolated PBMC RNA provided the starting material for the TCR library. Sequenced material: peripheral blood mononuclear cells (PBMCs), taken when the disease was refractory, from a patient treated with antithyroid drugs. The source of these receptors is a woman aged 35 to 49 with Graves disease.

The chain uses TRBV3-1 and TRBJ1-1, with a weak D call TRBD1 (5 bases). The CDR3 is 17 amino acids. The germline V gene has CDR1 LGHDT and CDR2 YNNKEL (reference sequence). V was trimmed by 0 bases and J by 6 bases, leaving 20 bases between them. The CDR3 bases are TGTGCCAGCAGCCAAGATTATGGGGTTGGGGGATCAGCTGAAGCTTTCTTT. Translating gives CASSQDYGVGGSAEAFF. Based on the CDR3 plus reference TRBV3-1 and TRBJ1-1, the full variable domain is DTAVSQTPKYLVTQMGNDKSIKCEQNLGHDTMYWYKQDSKKFLKIMFSYNNKELIINETVPNRFSPKSPDKAHLNLHINSLELGDSAVYFCASSQDYGVGGSAEAFFGQGTRLTVV.

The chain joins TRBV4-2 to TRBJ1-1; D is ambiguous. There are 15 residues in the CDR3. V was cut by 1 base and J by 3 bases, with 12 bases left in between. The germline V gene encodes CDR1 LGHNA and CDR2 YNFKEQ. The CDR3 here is CASSQGGERDTEAFF. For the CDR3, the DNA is TGTGCCAGCAGCCAAGGCGGGGAGAGGGACACTGAAGCTTTCTTT.

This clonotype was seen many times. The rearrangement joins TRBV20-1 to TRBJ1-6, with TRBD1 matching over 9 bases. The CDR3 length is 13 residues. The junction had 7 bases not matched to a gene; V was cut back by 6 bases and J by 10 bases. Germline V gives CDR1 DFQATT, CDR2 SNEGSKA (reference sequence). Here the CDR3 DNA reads TGCAGTGCAGCGACAGGGGGACTCTCACCCCTCCACTTT. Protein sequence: CSAATGGLSPLHF.

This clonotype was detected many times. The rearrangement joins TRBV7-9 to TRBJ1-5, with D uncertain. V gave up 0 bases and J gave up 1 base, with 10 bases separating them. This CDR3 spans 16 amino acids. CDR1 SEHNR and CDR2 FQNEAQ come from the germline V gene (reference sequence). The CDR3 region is CASSLARGVSNQPQHF. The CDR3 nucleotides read TGTGCCAGCAGCTTAGCGCGGGGTGTAAGCAATCAGCCCCAGCATTTT. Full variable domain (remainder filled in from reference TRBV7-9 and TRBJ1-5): DTGVSQNPRHKITKRGQNVTFRCDPISEHNRLYWYRQTLGQGPEFLTYFQNEAQLEKSRLLSDRFSAERPKGSFSTLEIQRTEQGDSAMYLCASSLARGVSNQPQHFGDGTRLSIL.

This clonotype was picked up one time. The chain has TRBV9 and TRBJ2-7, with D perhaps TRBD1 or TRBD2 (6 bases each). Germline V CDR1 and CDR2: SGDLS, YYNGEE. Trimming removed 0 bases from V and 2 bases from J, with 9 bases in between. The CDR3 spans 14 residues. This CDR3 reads CASSVGGGPYEQYF. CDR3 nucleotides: TGTGCCAGCAGCGTAGGAGGGGGGCCCTACGAGCAGTACTTC.

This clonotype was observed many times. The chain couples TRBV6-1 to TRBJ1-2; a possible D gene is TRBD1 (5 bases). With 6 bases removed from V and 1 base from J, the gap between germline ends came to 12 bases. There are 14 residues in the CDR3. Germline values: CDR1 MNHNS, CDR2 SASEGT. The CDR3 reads CASSEGRYNYGYTF. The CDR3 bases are TGTGCCAGCAGCGAGGGACGGTATAACTATGGCTACACCTTC.

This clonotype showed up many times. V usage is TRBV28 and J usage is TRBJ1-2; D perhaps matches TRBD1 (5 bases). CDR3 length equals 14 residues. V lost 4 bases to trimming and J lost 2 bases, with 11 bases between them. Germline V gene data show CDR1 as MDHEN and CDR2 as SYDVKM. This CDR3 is CASSSGTDNYGYTF. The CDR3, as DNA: TGTGCCAGCAGTTCCGGGACTGACAACTATGGCTACACCTTC.

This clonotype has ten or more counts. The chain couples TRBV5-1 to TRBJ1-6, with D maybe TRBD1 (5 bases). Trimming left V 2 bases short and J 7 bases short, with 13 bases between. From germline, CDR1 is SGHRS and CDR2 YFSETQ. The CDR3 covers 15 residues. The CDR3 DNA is TGCGCCAGCAGCTTCGACGACAGTCCGAATTCACCCCTCCACTTT. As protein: CASSFDDSPNSPLHF. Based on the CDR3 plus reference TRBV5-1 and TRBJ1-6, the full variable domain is KAGVTQTPRYLIKTRGQQVTLSCSPISGHRSVSWYQQTPGQGLQFLFEYFSETQRNKGNFPGRFSGRQFSNSRSEMNVSTLELGDSALYLCASSFDDSPNSPLHFGNGTRLTVT.

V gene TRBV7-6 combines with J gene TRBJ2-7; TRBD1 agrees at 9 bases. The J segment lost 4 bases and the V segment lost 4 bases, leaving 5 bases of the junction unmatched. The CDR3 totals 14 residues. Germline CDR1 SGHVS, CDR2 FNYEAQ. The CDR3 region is CASSSPGTGYEQYF. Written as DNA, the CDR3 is TGTGCCAGCAGCTCTCCCGGGACAGGGTACGAGCAGTACTTC.